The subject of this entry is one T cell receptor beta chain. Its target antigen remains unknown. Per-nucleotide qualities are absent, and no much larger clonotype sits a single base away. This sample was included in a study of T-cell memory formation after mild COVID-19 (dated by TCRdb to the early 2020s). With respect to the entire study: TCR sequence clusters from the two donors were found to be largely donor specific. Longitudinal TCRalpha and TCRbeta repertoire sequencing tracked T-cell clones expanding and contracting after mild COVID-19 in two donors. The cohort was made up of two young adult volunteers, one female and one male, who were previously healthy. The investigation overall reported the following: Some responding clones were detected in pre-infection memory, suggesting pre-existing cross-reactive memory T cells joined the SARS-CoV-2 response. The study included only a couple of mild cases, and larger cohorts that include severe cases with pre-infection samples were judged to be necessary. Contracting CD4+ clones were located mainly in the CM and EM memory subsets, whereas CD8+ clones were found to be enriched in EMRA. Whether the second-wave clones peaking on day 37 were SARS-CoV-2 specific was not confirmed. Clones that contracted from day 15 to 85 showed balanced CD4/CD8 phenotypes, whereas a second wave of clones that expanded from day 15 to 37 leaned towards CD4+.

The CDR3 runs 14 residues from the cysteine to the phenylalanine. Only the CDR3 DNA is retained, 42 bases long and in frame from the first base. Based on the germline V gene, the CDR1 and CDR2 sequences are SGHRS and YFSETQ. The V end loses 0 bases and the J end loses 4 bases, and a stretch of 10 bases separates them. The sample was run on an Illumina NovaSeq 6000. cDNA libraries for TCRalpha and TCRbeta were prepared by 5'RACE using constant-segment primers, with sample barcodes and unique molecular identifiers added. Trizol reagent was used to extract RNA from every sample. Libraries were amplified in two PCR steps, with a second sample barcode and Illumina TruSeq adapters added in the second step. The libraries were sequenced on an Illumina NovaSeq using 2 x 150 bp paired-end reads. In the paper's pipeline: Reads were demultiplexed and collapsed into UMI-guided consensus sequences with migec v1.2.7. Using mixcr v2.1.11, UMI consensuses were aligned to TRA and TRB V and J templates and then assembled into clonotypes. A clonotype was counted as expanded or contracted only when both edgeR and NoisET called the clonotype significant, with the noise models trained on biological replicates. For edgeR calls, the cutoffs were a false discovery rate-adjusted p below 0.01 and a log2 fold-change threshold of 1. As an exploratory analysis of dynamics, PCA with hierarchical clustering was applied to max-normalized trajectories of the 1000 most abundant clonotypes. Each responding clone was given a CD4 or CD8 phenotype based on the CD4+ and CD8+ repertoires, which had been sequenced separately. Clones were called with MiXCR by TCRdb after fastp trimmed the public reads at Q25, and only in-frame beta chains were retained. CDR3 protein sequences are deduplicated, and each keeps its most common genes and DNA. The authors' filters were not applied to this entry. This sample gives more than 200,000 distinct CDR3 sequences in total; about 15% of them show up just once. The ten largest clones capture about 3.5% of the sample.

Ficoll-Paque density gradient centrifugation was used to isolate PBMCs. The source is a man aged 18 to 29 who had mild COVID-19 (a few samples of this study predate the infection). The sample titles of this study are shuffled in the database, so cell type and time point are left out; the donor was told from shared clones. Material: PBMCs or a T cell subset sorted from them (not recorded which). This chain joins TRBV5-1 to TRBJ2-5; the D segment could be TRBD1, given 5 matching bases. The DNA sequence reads TGCGCCAGCAGCTTGGTCAGGGCATTAGAGACCCAGTACTTC. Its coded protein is CASSLVRALETQYF.